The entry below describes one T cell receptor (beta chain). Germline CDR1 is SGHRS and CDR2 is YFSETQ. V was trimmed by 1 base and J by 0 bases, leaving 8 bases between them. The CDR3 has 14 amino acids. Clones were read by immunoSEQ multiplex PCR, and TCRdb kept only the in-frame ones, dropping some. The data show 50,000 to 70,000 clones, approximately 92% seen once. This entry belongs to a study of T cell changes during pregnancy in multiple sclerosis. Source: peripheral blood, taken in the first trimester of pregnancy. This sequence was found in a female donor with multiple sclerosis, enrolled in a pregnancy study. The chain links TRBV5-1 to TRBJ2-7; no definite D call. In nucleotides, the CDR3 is TGCGCCAGCAGCTTGCAGACATCCTCCTACGAGCAGTACTTC. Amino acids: CASSLQTSSYEQYF. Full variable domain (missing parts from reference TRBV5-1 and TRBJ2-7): KAGVTQTPRYLIKTRGQQVTLSCSPISGHRSVSWYQQTPGQGLQFLFEYFSETQRNKGNFPGRFSGRQFSNSRSEMNVSTLELGDSALYLCASSLQTSSYEQYFGPGTRLTVT.